Below, 10 T cell receptor beta chains from the same sample are listed, as sequenced in a study of blood T cell repertoires in COVID-19. The protocol was immunoSEQ multiplex PCR, while the TCRdb copy is restricted to in-frame clones and leaves out a portion. Found here are roughly 250,000 clones, roughly 87% of them singletons; the top ten hold approximately 2.4%. The material sequenced was PBMCs or T cells enriched from blood (not recorded which). The receptor set was obtained from a woman aged 30 to 39 with acute COVID-19.

Turning to this clone: The junction differs from germline at one of its ends, possibly a read error. This rearrangement joins TRBV25-1 to TRBJ1-3, with unresolved D. There are 11 residues in the CDR3. CDR1 MGHDK and CDR2 SYGVNS come from the germline V gene. This CDR3 is CASSEFDFTFF. In DNA form, the CDR3 reads TGTGCCAGCAGTGAATTTGACTTCACTTTTTTT.

The DNA of the CDR3 is TGCGCCAGCAGCGTCGAGGGAGGGGGTGAAGCTTTCTTT. Encoded protein: CASSVEGGGEAFF. The genes are TRBV5-1 and TRBJ1-1; a weak D match, TRBD1 (6 bases). Germline values: CDR1 SGHRS, CDR2 YFSETQ. CDR3 length: 13 residues. V was shortened by 4 bases and J by 7 bases, with 14 bases between the two germline ends.

V usage is TRBV4-1 and J usage is TRBJ1-6; tentative D call: TRBD1 (5 bases). Per the germline V gene, CDR1 is MGHRA and CDR2 is YSYEKL. This CDR3 region has 15 residues. V was cut by 4 bases and J by 9 bases, with 16 bases left in between. CDR3 residues: CASSPLGQGRSPLHF. The CDR3 bases are TGCGCCAGCAGCCCCCTAGGGCAGGGTCGTTCACCCCTCCACTTT.

The chain recombines TRBV9 with TRBJ2-5; TRBD1 matches 12 bases. V shed 0 bases, J shed 0 bases, and the junction held 3 bases outside the gene matches. The CDR3 contains 17 residues. Germline CDR1 reads SGDLS; CDR2 reads YYNGEE. CDR3 nucleotides: TGTGCCAGCAGCGTAGGCGGGACAGGGGGCTACCAAGAGACCCAGTACTTC. This sequence encodes CASSVGGTGGYQETQYF.

The J gene is TRBJ2-3, the V gene TRBV6-4; TRBD2 matches 7 bases. Germline V gene lookup returns CDR1 MRHNA and CDR2 SNTAGT. V gave up 4 bases and J gave up 2 bases; unmatched junction bases: 6. The CDR3 is 15 residues long. In DNA form, the CDR3 reads TGTGCCAGCAGTGTTGCGGGGGTTACCACAGATACGCAGTATTTT. The encoded protein is CASSVAGVTTDTQYF.

V is TRBV7-9 and J is TRBJ1-4; unclear D gene. CDR3 length: 14 residues. V was shortened by 1 base and J by 4 bases, with 7 bases between the two germline ends. Germline V gene lookup returns CDR1 SEHNR and CDR2 FQNEAQ (reference sequence). The DNA for the CDR3 is TGTGCCAGCAGCTTAGGGGCCCTTAATGAAAAACTGTTTTTT. This translates into CASSLGALNEKLFF. The full variable domain, in which reference TRBV7-9 and TRBJ1-4 provide the parts outside the CDR3, is DTGVSQNPRHKITKRGQNVTFRCDPISEHNRLYWYRQTLGQGPEFLTYFQNEAQLEKSRLLSDRFSAERPKGSFSTLEIQRTEQGDSAMYLCASSLGALNEKLFFGSGTQLSVL.

This chain joins TRBV19 and TRBJ1-4; D call uncertain. Trimming took off 4 bases at V and 4 bases at J, with 13 bases between the two ends. The CDR3 consists of 15 residues. Germline-derived CDR1 and CDR2 are LNHDA and SQIVND (reference sequence). The CDR3 sequence: CASSREIVDNEKLFF. CDR3 nucleotide sequence: TGTGCCAGTAGTAGGGAGATAGTAGATAATGAAAAACTGTTTTTT.

This chain connects TRBV12-3 or TRBV12-4 to TRBJ1-6; D not resolved. V was pared by 3 bases and J by 10 bases, with 7 bases between. The CDR3 loop spans 12 amino acids. In DNA, the CDR3 is TGTGCCAGCAGTTTTTTCTTGTCACCCCTCCACTTT. Translation gives CASSFFLSPLHF.

The chain links TRBV12-5 to TRBJ2-1, with 12 bases identical to TRBD2. V trimming: 6 bases; J trimming: 1 base; junction bases outside the gene matches: 7. The germline V gene has CDR1 LGHNT and CDR2 FRNRAP. This CDR3 is built from 17 residues. CDR3 coding DNA: TGTGCTAGTGGCCGGACTAGCGGGGTATTATCCTACAATGAGCAGTTCTTC. It codes for CASGRTSGVLSYNEQFF.

The genes are TRBV24-1 and TRBJ2-2; 9 nucleotides agree with TRBD1. Germline lookup yields CDR1 KGHDR and CDR2 SFDVKD. This CDR3 comprises 16 residues. V shed 2 bases and J 6 bases; nucleotides not matched to a gene: 6. The DNA for the CDR3 is TGTGCCACCAGTGATTCGGACAGGGGCGCCGCCGGGGAGCTGTTTTTT. Amino acids: CATSDSDRGAAGELFF.